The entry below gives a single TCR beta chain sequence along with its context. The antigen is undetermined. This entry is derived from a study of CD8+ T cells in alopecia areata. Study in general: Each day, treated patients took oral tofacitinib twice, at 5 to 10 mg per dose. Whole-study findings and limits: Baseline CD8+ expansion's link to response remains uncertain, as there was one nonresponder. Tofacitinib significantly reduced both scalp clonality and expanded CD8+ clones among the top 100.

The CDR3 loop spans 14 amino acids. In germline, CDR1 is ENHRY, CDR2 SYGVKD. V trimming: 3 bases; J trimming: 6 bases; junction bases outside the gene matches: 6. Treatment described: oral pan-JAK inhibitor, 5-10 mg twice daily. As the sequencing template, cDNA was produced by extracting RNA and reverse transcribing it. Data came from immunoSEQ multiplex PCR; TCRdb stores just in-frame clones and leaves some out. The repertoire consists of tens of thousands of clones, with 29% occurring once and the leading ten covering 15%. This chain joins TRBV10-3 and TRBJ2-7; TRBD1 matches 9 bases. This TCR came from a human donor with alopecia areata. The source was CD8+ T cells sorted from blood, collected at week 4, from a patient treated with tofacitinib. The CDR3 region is CAISESHRGREQYF. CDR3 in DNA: TGTGCCATCAGTGAATCGCACAGGGGGCGCGAGCAGTACTTC.